The table lists the clone carrying this T cell receptor beta chain with many counts. The record originates from a study of early T cells in non-severe SARS-CoV-2 infection. TCRdb reprocessed the 5' RACE reads with MiXCR, giving one entry per CDR3 protein. The sample gives more than 55,000 distinct CDR3 sequences, about 4.6% of which show up once; roughly 3.9% is in the top ten. This CDR3 region has 14 residues. V dropped 4 bases and J dropped 4 bases, with 13 bases sitting between them. The V gene's germline CDR1 is SGHRS and CDR2 YFSETQ. This specimen was whole blood, taken at baseline. The chain couples TRBV5-1 to TRBJ2-3; D unresolved. The receptor's source is an adult who was a healthcare worker with PCR-confirmed SARS-CoV-2 infection or an uninfected control (not recorded which). The donor label of this sample is uncertain. Here the CDR3 reads CASSTGSTADTQYF. DNA for the CDR3: TGCGCCAGCAGCACGGGCAGCACGGCAGATACGCAGTATTTT.